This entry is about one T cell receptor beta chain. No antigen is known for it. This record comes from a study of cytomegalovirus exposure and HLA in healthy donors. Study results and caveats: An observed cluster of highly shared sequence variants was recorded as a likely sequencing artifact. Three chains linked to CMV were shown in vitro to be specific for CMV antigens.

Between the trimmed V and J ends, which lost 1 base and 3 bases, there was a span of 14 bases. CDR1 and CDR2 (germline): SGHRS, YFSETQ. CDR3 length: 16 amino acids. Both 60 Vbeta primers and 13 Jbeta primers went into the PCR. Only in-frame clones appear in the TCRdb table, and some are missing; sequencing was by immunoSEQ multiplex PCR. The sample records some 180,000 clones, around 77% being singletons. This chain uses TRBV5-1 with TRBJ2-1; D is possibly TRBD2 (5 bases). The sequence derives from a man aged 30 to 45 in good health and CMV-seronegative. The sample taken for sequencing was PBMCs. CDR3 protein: CASSLLPADLYNEQFF. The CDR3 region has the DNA TGCGCCAGCAGCTTGTTGCCAGCGGACCTCTACAATGAGCAGTTCTTC.